This T cell receptor beta chain was obtained from a study of blood T cells in healthy people across ages. This clonotype was seen a few times. The CDR3 length is 14 residues. Germline V gene data show CDR1 as DFQATT and CDR2 as SNEGSKA (reference sequence). Trimming cost V 0 bases and J 2 bases, with 10 bases left between them. A second 7 to 11 cycle PCR used barcoded and J-beta primers. TCRdb analysed the 5' RACE reads with MiXCR anew, one entry per CDR3 protein. The sample consists of about 770,000 distinct CDR3 sequences, 44% of them appearing once. The chain joins TRBV20-1 to TRBJ2-5; D is possibly TRBD2 (5 bases). This receptor was identified in a man aged 55 to 70 in good health. The sequencing sample was made of blood. In DNA, the CDR3 is TGCAGTGCTAGAGATGAAACGGGGCAAGAGACCCAGTACTTC. Amino acid sequence: CSARDETGQETQYF.